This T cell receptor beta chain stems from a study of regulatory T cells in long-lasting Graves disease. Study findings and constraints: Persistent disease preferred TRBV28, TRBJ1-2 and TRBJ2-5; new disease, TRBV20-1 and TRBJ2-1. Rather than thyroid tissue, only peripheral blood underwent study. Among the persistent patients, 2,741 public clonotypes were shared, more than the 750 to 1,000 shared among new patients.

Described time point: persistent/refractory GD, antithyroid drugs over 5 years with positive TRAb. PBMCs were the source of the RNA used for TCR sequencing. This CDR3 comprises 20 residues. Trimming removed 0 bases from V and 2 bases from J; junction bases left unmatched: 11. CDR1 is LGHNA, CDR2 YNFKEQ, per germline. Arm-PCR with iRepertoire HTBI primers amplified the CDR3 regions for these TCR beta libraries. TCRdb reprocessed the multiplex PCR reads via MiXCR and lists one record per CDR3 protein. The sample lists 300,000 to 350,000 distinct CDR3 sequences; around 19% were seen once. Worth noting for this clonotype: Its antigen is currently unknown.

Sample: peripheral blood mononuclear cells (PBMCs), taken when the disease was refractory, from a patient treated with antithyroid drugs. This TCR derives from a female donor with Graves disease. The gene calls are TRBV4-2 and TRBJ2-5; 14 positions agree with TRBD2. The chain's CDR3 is CASSQDRLAGGPWRQETQYF. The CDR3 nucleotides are TGTGCCAGCAGCCAAGATCGACTAGCGGGGGGGCCTTGGCGGCAAGAGACCCAGTACTTC.